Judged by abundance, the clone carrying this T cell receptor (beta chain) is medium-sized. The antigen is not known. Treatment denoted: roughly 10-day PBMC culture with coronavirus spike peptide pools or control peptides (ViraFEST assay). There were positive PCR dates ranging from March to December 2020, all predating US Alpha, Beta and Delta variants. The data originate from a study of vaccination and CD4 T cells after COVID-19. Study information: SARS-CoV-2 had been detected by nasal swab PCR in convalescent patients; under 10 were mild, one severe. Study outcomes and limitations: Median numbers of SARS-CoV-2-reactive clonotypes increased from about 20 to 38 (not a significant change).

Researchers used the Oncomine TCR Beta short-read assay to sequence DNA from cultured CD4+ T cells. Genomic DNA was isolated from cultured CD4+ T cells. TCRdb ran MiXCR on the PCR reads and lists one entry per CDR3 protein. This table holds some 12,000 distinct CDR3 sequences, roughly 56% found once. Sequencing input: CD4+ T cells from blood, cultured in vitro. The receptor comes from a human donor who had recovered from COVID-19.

The CDR3 DNA follows: TGTGCCAGCAGCTTAGATGTTGCCAATGAGCAGTTCTTC. It is translated as CASSLDVANEQFF. This sequence joins TRBV11-2 and TRBJ2-1; no clear D gene. Trimming pared 0 bases from V and 6 bases from J, leaving 6 bases between. In germline, CDR1 is SGHAT, CDR2 FQNNGV. The CDR3 extends over 13 amino acids.